A selection of T cell receptor beta chains follows, all from one sample in a study of T cells in Graves' hyperthyroidism and ophthalmopathy. TCRdb re-analysed the multiplex PCR reads in MiXCR, keeping a single row per CDR3 protein. The sample shows hundreds of thousands of distinct CDR3 sequences, roughly 22% of them seen only once. Sequenced: blood. The receptors were sampled from a woman in her 40s with Graves' ophthalmopathy. Both conserved end residues are part of each CDR3. D genes are given only for firm matches. Only some rows state a clone size, as once, few, many or a class for expanded clones.

j_gene: TRBJ2-2
d_gene: -
v_gene: TRBV6-1
abundance: many
CDR3nt: TGTGCCAGCAGTGAACTAATGGGGACCGGGGAGCTGTTTTTT
CDR3aa: CASSELMGTGELFF

j_gene: TRBJ1-2
d_gene: TRBD1
v_gene: TRBV29-1
abundance: many
CDR3nt: TGCAGCGCGCGAACCGGGACAGGGAACTATGGCTACACCTTC
CDR3aa: CSARTGTGNYGYTF

j_gene: TRBJ1-1
d_gene: -
v_gene: TRBV25-1
abundance: many
CDR3nt: TGTGCCAGCAGTGACCCAGGGGTGAACACTGAAGCTTTCTTT
CDR3aa: CASSDPGVNTEAFF

j_gene: TRBJ2-5
d_gene: -
v_gene: TRBV28
abundance: -
CDR3nt: TGTGCCAGCAAGCAGGGAGGTAAAGAGACCCAGTACTTC
CDR3aa: CASKQGGKETQYF

j_gene: TRBJ1-1
d_gene: TRBD1
v_gene: TRBV7-9
abundance: many
CDR3nt: TGTGCCAGCAGCTTAGGAGACAGGGGAGCTTTCTTT
CDR3aa: CASSLGDRGAFF

j_gene: TRBJ2-7
d_gene: TRBD1
v_gene: TRBV18
abundance: many
CDR3nt: TGTGCCAGCTCCAACGACAGGGTTGGGACCTACGAGCAGTACTTC
CDR3aa: CASSNDRVGTYEQYF

j_gene: TRBJ2-5
d_gene: TRBD2
v_gene: TRBV7-8
abundance: -
CDR3nt: TGTGCCAGCAGCTTAGTTTCACTAGCGGTCCCCCTAGAGACCCAGTACTTC
CDR3aa: CASSLVSLAVPLETQYF

j_gene: TRBJ1-2
d_gene: -
v_gene: TRBV6-5
abundance: many
CDR3nt: TGTGCCAGCAGTTACTCCTCAGGATTGGGCTATGGCTACACCTTC
CDR3aa: CASSYSSGLGYGYTF

j_gene: TRBJ1-1
d_gene: -
v_gene: TRBV7-2
abundance: -
CDR3nt: TGTGCCAGCAGCTTAGGGGGTAGGGTTGAAGCTTTCTTT
CDR3aa: CASSLGGRVEAFF

j_gene: TRBJ1-6
d_gene: -
v_gene: TRBV7-2
abundance: many
CDR3nt: TGTGCCAGCAGCTTAGTGGTAGTCTCCTATAATTCACCCCTCCACTTT
CDR3aa: CASSLVVVSYNSPLHF

j_gene: TRBJ2-7
d_gene: -
v_gene: TRBV19
abundance: -
CDR3nt: TGTGCCAGTAGTATCCGGACAGCGAATGCCGCCTACGAGCAGTACTTC
CDR3aa: CASSIRTANAAYEQYF

j_gene: TRBJ1-2
d_gene: TRBD1
v_gene: TRBV28
abundance: -
CDR3nt: TGTGCCAGCAGTTTAGGGACAGTGGGCCCTAACTATGGCTACAACTTC
CDR3aa: CASSLGTVGPNYGYNF

j_gene: TRBJ2-7
d_gene: -
v_gene: TRBV6-2/TRBV6-3
abundance: few
CDR3nt: TGTGCCAGCAGCAAATTCTACGAGCAGTACTTC
CDR3aa: CASSKFYEQYF

j_gene: TRBJ1-2
d_gene: -
v_gene: TRBV6-5
abundance: -
CDR3nt: TGTGCCAGCAGTTACAGGGATCCTGCCCCGAGGGGCTACACCTTC
CDR3aa: CASSYRDPAPRGYTF

j_gene: TRBJ1-1
d_gene: -
v_gene: TRBV9
abundance: many
CDR3nt: TGTGCCAGCAGCAGGGGTGGGAACACTGAAGCTTTCTTT
CDR3aa: CASSRGGNTEAFF

j_gene: TRBJ1-5
d_gene: TRBD1
v_gene: TRBV7-8
abundance: -
CDR3nt: TGTGCCAGCAGCTTAAGGAGGGGGCGAGGTCAGCCCCAGCATTTT
CDR3aa: CASSLRRGRGQPQHF

j_gene: TRBJ1-2
d_gene: -
v_gene: TRBV6-2/TRBV6-3
abundance: -
CDR3nt: TGTGCCAGCAGTTACGCCGGACCTCACTATGGCTACACCTTC
CDR3aa: CASSYAGPHYGYTF

j_gene: TRBJ2-7
d_gene: -
v_gene: TRBV19
abundance: once
CDR3nt: TGTGCCAGTAGTATAGCGGCGGATACTCGCTACGAGCAGTACTTC
CDR3aa: CASSIAADTRYEQYF

j_gene: TRBJ1-5
d_gene: -
v_gene: TRBV20-1
abundance: many
CDR3nt: TGCAGTGCTAGAGATCAGAGGGGAGCTCAGCCCCAGCATTTT
CDR3aa: CSARDQRGAQPQHF

j_gene: TRBJ2-3
d_gene: TRBD2
v_gene: TRBV20-1
abundance: many
CDR3nt: TGCAGTGCTAGTGCGGGACTAGCCGGGTTGGGTACGCAGTATTTT
CDR3aa: CSASAGLAGLGTQYF

j_gene: TRBJ1-5
d_gene: -
v_gene: TRBV6-5
abundance: many
CDR3nt: TGTGCCAGCAGTTATGGGGGCAATCAGCCCCAGCATTTT
CDR3aa: CASSYGGNQPQHF

j_gene: TRBJ2-3
d_gene: -
v_gene: TRBV12-5
abundance: many
CDR3nt: TGTGCTAGTGGTTTGGGTCTTGCCACAGATACGCAGTATTTT
CDR3aa: CASGLGLATDTQYF

j_gene: TRBJ2-7
d_gene: -
v_gene: TRBV24-1
abundance: many
CDR3nt: TGTGCCACCAGTCACGGGGGCGCCGAGCAGTACTTC
CDR3aa: CATSHGGAEQYF

j_gene: TRBJ2-5
d_gene: TRBD2
v_gene: TRBV9
abundance: many
CDR3nt: TGTGCCAGCAGCGGCAGCGGGAGCACTCAGGAGACCCAGTACTTC
CDR3aa: CASSGSGSTQETQYF

j_gene: TRBJ1-5
d_gene: -
v_gene: TRBV27
abundance: many
CDR3nt: TGTGCCAGCAGTTCGGGGACGGGGCCCCAGCATTTT
CDR3aa: CASSSGTGPQHF

j_gene: TRBJ1-1
d_gene: -
v_gene: TRBV6-2/TRBV6-3
abundance: -
CDR3nt: TGTGCCAGCAGTTCCCCATCAGAGGGGAAGGTGGGGTTTGAAGCTTTCTTT
CDR3aa: CASSSPSEGKVGFEAFF

j_gene: TRBJ1-1
d_gene: TRBD1
v_gene: TRBV6-5
abundance: -
CDR3nt: TGTGCCAGCAGTTTAAGCTGGACAGGGAACACTGAAGCTTTCTTT
CDR3aa: CASSLSWTGNTEAFF

j_gene: TRBJ1-2
d_gene: TRBD1
v_gene: TRBV6-1
abundance: -
CDR3nt: TGTGCCAGCAGTGAAGTTAGACAGGGGGGGGGTGGCTACACCTTC
CDR3aa: CASSEVRQGGGGYTF

j_gene: TRBJ1-3
d_gene: -
v_gene: TRBV5-1
abundance: many
CDR3nt: TGCGCCAGCAGCTTGGCGGGGTTTACTGGAAACACCATATATTTT
CDR3aa: CASSLAGFTGNTIYF

j_gene: TRBJ2-4
d_gene: TRBD2
v_gene: TRBV6-1
abundance: many
CDR3nt: TGTGCCAGCAGTGTACAGCGGGAGTTCGGCCGGGACAAAAACATTCAGTACTTC
CDR3aa: CASSVQREFGRDKNIQYF

j_gene: TRBJ1-1
d_gene: TRBD1
v_gene: TRBV5-1
abundance: many
CDR3nt: TGCGCCAGCAGCTCAACCGGTTGGACAGGGGAATCTGAAGCTTTCTTT
CDR3aa: CASSSTGWTGESEAFF

j_gene: TRBJ1-6
d_gene: -
v_gene: TRBV5-1
abundance: many
CDR3nt: TGCGCCAGCAGCCCGGACGGCAATTCACCCCTCCACTTT
CDR3aa: CASSPDGNSPLHF